This T cell receptor beta chain was documented in a study of beta chain features in type 1 diabetes. Looking at the study overall: Regarding age, gender and cell yields, patients proved similar to healthy donors.

The CDR3 consists of 14 residues. The V segment lost 5 bases and the J segment 2 bases; nucleotides outside the gene matches: 7. Germline loops: CDR1 SQVTM, CDR2 ANQGSEA. Expressed TCRB transcripts got sequenced, as all isolated RNA was reverse transcribed. TCRdb keeps only in-frame clones here, not all; method: immunoSEQ multiplex PCR. The table records a few hundred thousand clones, around 16% of them present only once. Study results and limitations: Patients with Type 1 diabetes showed moderately but significantly shorter TCRB CDR3s in all four CD4+ subsets.

Cells sorted by CD45RO/CCR7/CD25/CD127/CD95/CD27 comprised CD4+ naive, central memory, regulatory and stem cell-like memory cells. For this clone: Its antigen remains unidentified.

The receptor was derived from a man aged 30-40 years with type 1 diabetes. J is TRBJ1-1 and V is TRBV29-1; 8 nucleotides line up with TRBD1. The source material was naive CD4+ T cells from blood. CDR3 sequence: CSVSQGAVNTEAFF. As DNA, the CDR3 is TGCAGCGTTTCTCAGGGGGCGGTCAACACTGAAGCTTTCTTT.